This passage covers 9 T cell receptor beta chains from one sample sequenced in a study of cytomegalovirus exposure and HLA in healthy donors. In the PCR, 60 Vbeta and 13 Jbeta primers were used. Some clones are missing from TCRdb's copy, which holds only in-frame ones; the method was immunoSEQ multiplex PCR. The sample yields roughly 100,000 clones, 60% to 80% seen once. The sequenced sample consisted of PBMCs. The receptors shown here come from a man in his fifties in good health and CMV-seropositive.

The DNA of the CDR3 is TGTGCCAGCAGGGAGACAACAGGGGAAACCGGGGAGCTGTTTTTT. Its protein product is CASRETTGETGELFF. The chain has TRBV6-1 and TRBJ2-2; the match to TRBD1 covers 7 bases. V was pared by 6 bases and J by 5 bases, with 9 bases of the junction left unmatched. Germline V gene sequence: CDR1 MNHNS, CDR2 SASEGT. CDR3 length equals 15 residues.

This clone was seen a handful of times. V gene TRBV6-1 combines with J gene TRBJ2-5; D not certain. The germline V gene has CDR1 MNHNS and CDR2 SASEGT. The CDR3 runs 13 residues. V lost 3 bases, J lost 5 bases, and 10 bases lay in between. The DNA for the CDR3 is TGTGCCAGCAGTGACTCTAGTTTGGAGACCCAGTACTTC. Its protein product is CASSDSSLETQYF.

The chain uses TRBV6-1 and TRBJ2-4; possibly TRBD1 for D (6 bases). The CDR3 has 12 amino acids. V lost 5 bases, J lost 9 bases, and 11 bases lay in between. The germline V gene has CDR1 MNHNS and CDR2 SASEGT. CDR3 nucleotides: TGTGCCAGCAGTAGACAGGCGGTCATTCAGTACTTC. Protein: CASSRQAVIQYF.

V usage is TRBV27 and J usage is TRBJ2-7; 8 nucleotides agree with TRBD1. V gave up 10 bases and J gave up 7 bases; unmatched junction bases: 21. The CDR3 runs to 16 residues. Germline CDR1 MNHEY, CDR2 SMNVEV (reference sequence). The CDR3, as DNA: TGTGCCACCCAGACGAGGACAGGGCAGGGTCTGGGGGAGCAGTACTTC. As protein: CATQTRTGQGLGEQYF.

This clone was seen once. V and J are TRBV5-1 and TRBJ2-3, with D unresolved. The CDR3 length is 11 residues. Germline V gives CDR1 SGHRS, CDR2 YFSETQ. Trimming removed 5 bases from V and 5 bases from J, with 6 bases in between. The CDR3 bases are TGCGCCAGCAGGGTGAGAGATACGCAGTATTTT. Translating it yields CASRVRDTQYF.

The rearrangement uses TRBV18 and TRBJ2-2, with 7 bases lining up with TRBD2. Trimming took 1 base from V and 3 from J; bases not matched to a gene: 8. The CDR3 consists of 17 residues. CDR1 is KGHSH, CDR2 LQKENI, per germline. CDR3 in amino acids: CASSPRGTSDYTGELFF. CDR3 bases: TGTGCCAGCTCACCACGAGGCACTAGCGATTACACCGGGGAGCTGTTTTTT. Supplemented by reference TRBV18 and TRBJ2-2, the full variable domain reads NAGVMQNPRHLVRRRGQEARLRCSPMKGHSHVYWYRQLPEEGLKFMVYLQKENIIDESGMPKERFSAEFPKEGPSILRIQQVVRGDSAAYFCASSPRGTSDYTGELFFGEGSRLTVL.

This clone was detected a few times. CDR3 DNA: TGTGCCATCAGTGAGTCGCGGTTTCAGCCCCAGCATTTT. Translated, it gives CAISESRFQPQHF. This chain uses TRBV10-3 with TRBJ1-5; D is unclear. The length of the CDR3 is 13 residues. V dropped 0 bases and J dropped 6 bases, with 6 bases sitting between them. CDR1 is ENHRY, CDR2 SYGVKD, per germline.

The chain employs TRBV2 and TRBJ2-1; D is perhaps TRBD2 (6 bases). V was shortened by 8 bases and J by 6 bases, with 14 bases between the two germline ends. Per the germline V gene, CDR1 is SNHLY and CDR2 is FYNNEI. This CDR3 has 13 residues. The CDR3 DNA is TGTGCCAGCCGCCGGGACGGGGGCAATGAGCAGTTCTTC. This gives the protein CASRRDGGNEQFF.

This clone has only one observation. This chain connects TRBV5-6 to TRBJ1-1; 7 bases are a match to TRBD1. Looked up from germline, CDR1 is SGHDT and CDR2 is YYEEEE. CDR3 length: 15 amino acids. The J segment lost 4 bases and the V segment lost 0 bases, leaving 6 bases of the junction unmatched. CDR3 region: CASSLVGGKSTEAFF. The DNA for the CDR3 is TGTGCCAGCAGCTTGGTAGGGGGCAAGAGCACTGAAGCTTTCTTT.